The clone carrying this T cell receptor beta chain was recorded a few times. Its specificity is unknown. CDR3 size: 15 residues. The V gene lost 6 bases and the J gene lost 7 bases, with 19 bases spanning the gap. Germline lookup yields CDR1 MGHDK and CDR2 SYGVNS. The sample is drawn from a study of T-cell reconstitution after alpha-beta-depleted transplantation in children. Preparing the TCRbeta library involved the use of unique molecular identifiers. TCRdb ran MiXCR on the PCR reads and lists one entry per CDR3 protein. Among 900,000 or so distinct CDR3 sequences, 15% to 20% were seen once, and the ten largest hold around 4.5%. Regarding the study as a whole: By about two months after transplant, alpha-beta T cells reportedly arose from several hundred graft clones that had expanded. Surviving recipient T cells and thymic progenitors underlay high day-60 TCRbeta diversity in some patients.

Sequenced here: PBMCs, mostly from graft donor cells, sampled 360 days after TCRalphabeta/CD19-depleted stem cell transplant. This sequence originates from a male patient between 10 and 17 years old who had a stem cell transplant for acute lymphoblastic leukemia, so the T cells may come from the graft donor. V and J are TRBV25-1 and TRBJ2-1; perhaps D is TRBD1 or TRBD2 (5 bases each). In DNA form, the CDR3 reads TGTGCCAGCAGCCTGAGGGGTCTTTGGATAAATGAGCAGTTCTTC. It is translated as CASSLRGLWINEQFF.